This passage covers 11 T cell receptor beta chains from one sample sequenced in a study of cytotoxic CD8 clonotypes in ibrutinib-treated CLL. Assay used: immunoSEQ multiplex PCR; TCRdb lists only in-frame clones, some missing. The sample lists some 130,000 clones; approximately 83% were seen once. Sequenced material: PBMCs, taken after 24 months of ibrutinib treatment. These receptors were taken from a human donor with chronic lymphocytic leukemia.

This chain connects TRBV6-5 to TRBJ2-7; D is possibly TRBD1 (6 bases). CDR3 length equals 14 residues. The germline V gene encodes CDR1 MNHEY and CDR2 SVGAGI. V was shortened by 11 bases and J by 0 bases, with 17 bases between the two germline ends. CDR3 in DNA: TGTGCCGTCCACCGGGACACAAACTCCTACGAGCAGTACTTC. It yields the protein CAVHRDTNSYEQYF.

This chain uses TRBV10-3 with TRBJ2-1; TRBD2 agrees at 9 bases. Germline CDR1 reads ENHRY; CDR2 reads SYGVKD. CDR3 length: 16 amino acids. The V gene end was trimmed by 4 bases and the J gene end by 6 bases; junction bases not matched to a gene: 10. The CDR3 loop is CAISGDWRGGSNEQFF. The CDR3 DNA sequence: TGTGCCATCAGTGGAGATTGGCGGGGGGGCAGCAATGAGCAGTTCTTC.

Only one count was recorded for this clone. The chain has TRBV28 and TRBJ1-2, with D hard to call. Germline V lookup: CDR1 MDHEN, CDR2 SYDVKM. Trimming took 3 bases from V and 8 from J, leaving 10 bases between them. The CDR3 length is 12 residues. DNA for the CDR3: TGTGCCAGCAGTTTGTGGGCCTACGGCTACACCTTC. It yields the protein CASSLWAYGYTF.

The genes are TRBV6-4 and TRBJ1-2, with 7 bases lining up with TRBD1. The ends lost 6 bases at V and 7 bases at J; junction bases unmatched: 8. Looked up from germline, CDR1 is MRHNA and CDR2 is SNTAGT. This CDR3 spans 13 amino acids. The CDR3 is CASRNDRAAGYTF. For the CDR3, the DNA is TGTGCCAGCAGAAACGACAGGGCGGCTGGCTACACCTTC.

The chain joins TRBV7-3 to TRBJ1-1; D uncertain. Germline V gene data show CDR1 as SGHTA and CDR2 as FQGTGA. The CDR3 runs 11 residues. The V gene lost 3 bases and the J gene lost 5 bases, with 4 bases spanning the gap. CDR3 residues: CASSLGTEAFF. DNA of the CDR3: TGTGCCAGCAGCTTGGGGACTGAAGCTTTCTTT.

The chain links TRBV7-2 to TRBJ1-2, with 9 bases that match TRBD1. The CDR3 length is 15 residues. Germline V lookup: CDR1 SGHTA, CDR2 FQGNSA. J gave up 4 bases and V 3 bases, and 6 bases lay outside the gene matches. The CDR3 is CASSLTGGGVYGYTF. In nucleotides, the CDR3 is TGTGCCAGCAGCTTGACAGGGGGTGGTGTCTATGGCTACACCTTC.

This clone is a singleton in its sample. The chain joins TRBV9 to TRBJ2-1; possibly TRBD1 or TRBD2 for D (6 bases each). The CDR3 has 15 amino acids. Trimming removed 3 bases from V and 2 bases from J, with 12 bases in between. Germline loops: CDR1 SGDLS, CDR2 YYNGEE. The CDR3 loop is CASSDLGGPYNEQFF. In nucleotides, the CDR3 is TGTGCCAGCAGCGATTTAGGGGGGCCCTACAATGAGCAGTTCTTC.

The CDR3: CASSIGLAGTRTGYEQYF. The CDR3 DNA is TGTGCCAGCAGTATAGGACTAGCGGGGACACGAACGGGCTACGAGCAGTACTTC. The chain is built from TRBV27 and TRBJ2-7; 12 bases are shared with TRBD2. CDR3 length equals 18 residues. The V segment lost 5 bases and the J segment 3 bases; nucleotides outside the gene matches: 14. From germline, CDR1 is MNHEY and CDR2 SMNVEV (reference sequence).

The CDR3 is CASGVVLEQYF. The DNA for the CDR3 is TGTGCCAGCGGGGTAGTACTCGAGCAGTACTTC. The chain carries TRBV28 and TRBJ2-7; D remains ambiguous. Trimming took 8 bases from V and 6 from J, leaving 11 bases between them. Germline V gene sequence: CDR1 MDHEN, CDR2 SYDVKM. This CDR3 region has 11 residues.

J is TRBJ1-3 and V is TRBV27, with a tentative D call TRBD1 (5 bases). V lost 3 bases to trimming and J lost 4 bases, with 7 bases between them. Germline V gives CDR1 MNHEY, CDR2 SMNVEV (reference sequence). The CDR3 extends over 13 amino acids. The DNA of the CDR3 is TGTGCCAGCAGTTTGGGGCTCGGAAACACCATATATTTT. This gives the protein CASSLGLGNTIYF.

This clone was seen just once. One end of the junction fails to match germline, which may point to a read error. The chain combines TRBV19 with TRBJ2-7, with D possibly TRBD2 on 5 matching bases. Germline lookup yields CDR1 LNHDA and CDR2 SQIVND (reference sequence). The CDR3 has 11 amino acids. The CDR3 DNA follows: TGTGCCAGTAGTACAGGACTTTCCTGGTCGTTC. Protein product: CASSTGLSWSF.